This TCR beta chain was found in a study of shared clonotypes between healthy human individuals. An even split of each subset's genomic DNA across several immunoSEQ plates was performed. Profiling relied on immunoSEQ multiplex PCR, and the TCRdb table lists in-frame clones only, not all of them. The repertoire includes roughly 1,500,000 clones, around 98% of them detected once, and roughly 0.45% sits in the top ten. The CDR3 has 16 amino acids. The germline CDR1 and CDR2 sequences are MNHEY and SVGAGI. The germline V and J ends were trimmed by 0 bases and 3 bases, with 15 bases remaining between them.

The sequenced sample consisted of naive CD4+ T cells sorted from blood. The subset is: CD45RA+ positively selected. This receptor was identified in a man aged 25-40 years in good health. The chain joins TRBV6-5 to TRBJ2-7; weak D call: TRBD2 (5 bases). CDR3 loop: CASSYSGNGPFYEQYF. CDR3 nucleotide sequence: TGTGCCAGCAGTTACTCCGGGAACGGTCCCTTCTACGAGCAGTACTTC.